The entry below describes one T cell receptor beta chain. Its antigen is still unknown. The sample originates from a study of cytomegalovirus exposure and HLA in healthy donors. The study's findings and limits: Several V segments, TRBV6-2 and TRBV6-3 among them, could not be told apart and were dropped. As a later analysis revealed, the rate of TCR association differed by HLA locus, with DRB1 most and HLA-C fewest.

From germline, CDR1 is SQVTM and CDR2 ANQGSEA. Unmatched junction bases numbered 4, after V lost 3 bases and J lost 1 base. The CDR3 consists of 14 residues. Amplification used 60 Vbeta primers and 13 Jbeta primers. Clones were sequenced by immunoSEQ multiplex PCR, and TCRdb holds only the in-frame ones, with some missing. The sample has about 160,000 clones, 70% to 80% seen once. Sequenced sample: PBMCs. The sequence was collected from a man aged 45-65 years in good health and CMV-seropositive. The V and J genes are TRBV29-1 and TRBJ2-7; 9 bases agree with TRBD1. The CDR3 region has the DNA TGCAGCGTTGAGACAGGGGGGGGATCCTACGAGCAGTACTTC. This gives the protein CSVETGGGSYEQYF.